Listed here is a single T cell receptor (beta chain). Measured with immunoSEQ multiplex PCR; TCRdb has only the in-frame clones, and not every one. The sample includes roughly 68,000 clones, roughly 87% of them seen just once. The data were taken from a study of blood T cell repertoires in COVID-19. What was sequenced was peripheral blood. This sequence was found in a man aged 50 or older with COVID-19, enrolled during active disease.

The CDR3 spells CATLLSGGSYEQYF. CDR3 sequence (DNA): TGTGCCACCCTCCTTAGCGGGGGATCCTACGAGCAGTACTTC. The gene calls are TRBV28 and TRBJ2-7, with 9 positions matching TRBD2. The V gene end was trimmed by 10 bases and the J gene end by 1 base; junction bases not matched to a gene: 8. The CDR3 length is 14 residues. Per the germline V gene, CDR1 is MDHEN and CDR2 is SYDVKM.